A selection of T cell receptor beta chains follows, all from one sample in a study of T-cell memory formation after mild COVID-19. Each CDR3 protein is one row after TCRdb ran MiXCR on the 5' RACE reads. Among more than 110,000 distinct CDR3 sequences, roughly 24% were seen once, and the ten largest hold approximately 25%. Sequences were obtained from PBMCs or a T cell subset sorted from them (not recorded which). These receptors originate from an adult woman who had mild COVID-19 (a few samples of this study predate the infection). Cell type and time point are not known. The CDR3 runs from the conserved cysteine through the conserved F or W. The D gene is left open where the match is weak. A clone size is listed for some rows: how often the clone was seen (once, few, many), or a class if it is expanded.

NA	few	TRBV4-1	TRBJ1-2	CASSHWEGNYGYTF	TGCGCCAGCAGCCACTGGGAGGGGAACTATGGCTACACCTTC
TRBD1	NA	TRBV5-6	TRBJ1-1	CASSPGTGGAEAFF	TGTGCCAGCAGCCCGGGGACAGGAGGTGCTGAAGCTTTCTTT
TRBD2	few	TRBV4-3	TRBJ2-3	CASSQERGSGSPRSTQYF	TGCGCCAGCAGCCAAGAGAGGGGTAGCGGGAGTCCACGCAGCACGCAGTATTTT
NA	few	TRBV12-3/TRBV12-4	TRBJ1-1	CASSSDNTEAFF	TGTGCCAGCAGTTCCGATAACACTGAAGCTTTCTTT
NA	NA	TRBV6-5	TRBJ2-3	CASFRVPDTQYF	TGTGCCAGTTTCAGGGTCCCAGATACGCAGTATTTT
NA	few	TRBV5-6	TRBJ2-1	CASSLITAEQFF	TGTGCCAGCAGCTTGATAACGGCAGAGCAGTTCTTC
TRBD2	few	TRBV7-9	TRBJ2-5	CVALAGQETQYF	TGTGTGGCGCTAGCGGGCCAAGAGACCCAGTACTTC
TRBD1	NA	TRBV9	TRBJ2-7	CASSVGTGYSYEQYF	TGTGCCAGCAGCGTAGGGACAGGTTATTCCTACGAGCAGTACTTC
NA	many	TRBV5-1	TRBJ1-1	CASSLSVMNTEAFF	TGCGCCAGCAGCCTGTCTGTCATGAACACTGAAGCTTTCTTT
NA	NA	TRBV5-8	TRBJ1-4	CASSVGTATNEKLFF	TGTGCCAGCAGCGTAGGGACGGCAACTAATGAAAAACTGTTTTTT
NA	NA	TRBV9	TRBJ1-2	CASSIPAGGTNYGYTF	TGTGCCAGCAGCATCCCCGCCGGGGGAACGAACTATGGCTACACCTTC
NA	NA	TRBV7-9	TRBJ1-5	CASSFSGNGNQPQHF	TGTGCCAGCAGCTTTTCAGGGAATGGCAATCAGCCCCAGCATTTT
NA	NA	TRBV13	TRBJ1-2	CASSARAGGVLGYTF	TGTGCCAGCAGCGCCAGGGCCGGGGGAGTACTTGGCTACACCTTC
TRBD1	many	TRBV27	TRBJ2-7	CASSITGTGLTEQYF	TGTGCCAGCAGTATAACCGGGACAGGGTTAACCGAGCAGTACTTC
TRBD2	many	TRBV13	TRBJ2-1	CASSPRTSGNEQFF	TGTGCCAGCAGCCCTCGGACTAGCGGGAATGAGCAGTTCTTC
NA	NA	TRBV18	TRBJ2-5	CASSRIEREAETQYF	TGTGCCAGCTCACGGATCGAGAGGGAGGCTGAGACCCAGTACTTC
TRBD1	NA	TRBV5-1	TRBJ2-1	CASSSSGTGSYNEQFF	TGCGCCAGCAGCTCAAGCGGGACAGGGTCCTACAATGAGCAGTTCTTC
TRBD1	NA	TRBV6-5	TRBJ2-7	CASSETGTGKQYF	TGTGCCAGCAGTGAAACCGGGACAGGGAAGCAGTACTTC
NA	NA	TRBV9	TRBJ2-5	CASSQSRSQETQYF	TGTGCCAGCAGCCAATCAAGGTCCCAAGAGACCCAGTACTTC
NA	NA	TRBV12-3/TRBV12-4	TRBJ1-1	CASSLFGTEAFF	TGTGCCAGCAGTTTATTTGGCACTGAAGCTTTCTTT
NA	NA	TRBV24-1	TRBJ2-1	CATSDLYNEQFF	TGTGCCACCAGTGATTTGTACAATGAGCAGTTCTTC
TRBD1	NA	TRBV7-9	TRBJ2-1	CASSPTDRDGDEQFF	TGTGCCAGCAGCCCGACGGACAGGGACGGGGATGAGCAGTTCTTC
NA	NA	TRBV12-3/TRBV12-4	TRBJ1-2	CASRVGGYGYTF	TGTGCCAGCAGGGTTGGGGGCTATGGCTACACCTTC
TRBD1	NA	TRBV24-1	TRBJ2-1	CATSEDRDYNEQFF	TGTGCCACCAGTGAGGACAGGGATTACAATGAGCAGTTCTTC
TRBD1	NA	TRBV27	TRBJ2-3	CASSAGTGEDTQYF	TGTGCCAGCAGTGCTGGGACAGGCGAGGATACGCAGTATTTT
TRBD1	many	TRBV6-5	TRBJ2-7	CASSPGQGTYEQYF	TGTGCCAGCAGTCCGGGACAGGGGACCTACGAGCAGTACTTC
TRBD1	NA	TRBV5-1	TRBJ2-3	CASSPTGASGDTQYF	TGCGCCAGCAGCCCTACAGGGGCCTCAGGGGATACGCAGTATTTT
NA	NA	TRBV6-1	TRBJ1-3	CASKDGGSGNTIYF	TGTGCCAGCAAGGACGGAGGCTCTGGAAACACCATATATTTT
TRBD2	NA	TRBV11-2	TRBJ2-1	CASSLDFPAGGPDEQFF	TGTGCCAGCAGCTTAGATTTTCCGGCGGGAGGGCCTGATGAGCAGTTCTTC
NA	NA	TRBV6-6	TRBJ2-1	CASSYSASLEQFF	TGTGCCAGCAGTTACTCGGCTAGTCTTGAGCAGTTCTTC
TRBD1	NA	TRBV29-1	TRBJ2-7	CSARDRGFYEQYF	TGCAGCGCCCGGGACAGGGGGTTCTACGAGCAGTACTTC
TRBD1	NA	TRBV27	TRBJ1-5	CASSLGGTGFQPQHF	TGTGCCAGCAGCCTGGGAGGGACAGGGTTCCAGCCCCAGCATTTT
TRBD2	NA	TRBV24-1	TRBJ2-3	CATSDPGLAGADPHADTQYF	TGTGCCACCAGTGATCCGGGACTAGCGGGAGCCGATCCTCACGCAGATACGCAGTATTTT
NA	NA	TRBV2	TRBJ2-1	CASSWIGSSYNEQFF	TGTGCCAGCAGTTGGATCGGGAGTTCCTACAATGAGCAGTTCTTC
TRBD2	few	TRBV5-1	TRBJ2-1	CASKPGTNYNEQFF	TGCGCCAGCAAACCCGGGACTAACTACAATGAGCAGTTCTTC
NA	NA	TRBV27	TRBJ2-7	CASSLSLGMVYEQYF	TGTGCCAGCAGTTTATCTCTGGGCATGGTCTACGAGCAGTACTTC
TRBD2	few	TRBV12-3/TRBV12-4	TRBJ2-7	CASSFELAGASEQYF	TGTGCCAGCAGTTTTGAACTAGCGGGAGCATCTGAGCAGTACTTC
NA	NA	TRBV4-3	TRBJ2-4	CASSQDSGAKNIQYF	TGCGCCAGCAGCCAAGATAGTGGAGCCAAAAACATTCAGTACTTC
NA	NA	TRBV5-1	TRBJ2-7	CASRQNNYEQYF	TGCGCCAGCAGGCAGAACAACTACGAGCAGTACTTC
TRBD1	NA	TRBV9	TRBJ2-1	CASSARDRGPQFF	TGTGCCAGCAGCGCAAGGGACAGGGGTCCGCAGTTCTTC